Below, 3 T cell receptor beta chains from the same sample are listed, as sequenced in a study of cytomegalovirus exposure and HLA in healthy donors. The primer mix had 60 Vbeta and 13 Jbeta primers. Some clones are missing from TCRdb's copy, which holds only in-frame ones; the method was immunoSEQ multiplex PCR. This sample has 200,000 or so clones, with approximately 80% found just once. The sample consisted of PBMCs. These receptor sequences come from a boy between 2 and 10 years old in good health and CMV-seronegative.

The chain uses TRBV27 and TRBJ2-1; a possible D gene is TRBD2 (6 bases). Germline CDR1 and CDR2: MNHEY and SMNVEV (reference sequence). There are 15 residues in the CDR3. The V end was cut by 7 bases, the J end by 9 bases, with 22 bases between. The CDR3 nucleotides are TGTGCCAGCAAAGTGTCAAACGGGGGAATGGGTGAGCAGTTCTTC. Its translation: CASKVSNGGMGEQFF.

The V and J genes are TRBV21-1 and TRBJ2-7; TRBD2 is the table's D call and was not checked against the DNA. TRBV21-1 is noted as a pseudogene. The CDR3 sequence is 16 residues long. As DNA, the CDR3 is TGTGCCAGCACCCTCTCTCAGCTAGCGGGCTCCTACGAGCAGTACTTC. Protein sequence: CASTLSQLAGSYEQYF.

V and J are TRBV7-3 and TRBJ2-2; tentative D call: TRBD1 (8 bases). Trimming stripped 5 bases from V and 6 bases from J, with 19 bases between. CDR3 size: 16 residues. From germline, CDR1 is SGHTA and CDR2 FQGTGA. The CDR3 spells CASSQQGGPASGELFF. The CDR3 bases are TGTGCCAGCAGCCAACAGGGGGGGCCAGCTTCCGGGGAGCTGTTTTTT.